Listed below are T cell receptor beta chains from one sample, sequenced in a study of blood T cell repertoires in COVID-19. Only in-frame clones appear in the TCRdb table, and some are missing; sequencing was by immunoSEQ multiplex PCR. The table lists about 82,000 clones, roughly 91% of them singletons. Sequencing was done on a sample of PBMCs or T cells enriched from blood (not recorded which). The receptors stem from a woman between 45 and 60 years old with acute COVID-19. Both conserved end residues are trimmed from each CDR3.

j_call	v_call	cdr3_aa
TRBJ2-5	TRBV27	ASSPFIAGGRGETQY
TRBJ2-1	TRBV2	ASSGRLAGARSYNEQF
TRBJ2-6	TRBV5-1	ASATGFSGANVLT
TRBJ1-4	TRBV2	ASSEGAWGGGEKLF
TRBJ2-3	TRBV15	ATSRAPGGGLAGRGDTQY
TRBJ1-1	TRBV5-1	ASSLGEGNTEAF
TRBJ2-6	TRBV18	ASSPRTSSGANVLT
TRBJ1-6	TRBV30	AWVRPGQGLGRSSPLH
TRBJ1-4	TRBV6-5	ASRGWTGSNEKLF
TRBJ2-3	TRBV7-6	ASSRRSGYTDTQY
TRBJ2-3	TRBV25-1	ASTGTTIQY